The 11 T cell receptor beta chains below all came from one sample that was sequenced in a study of cytomegalovirus exposure and HLA in healthy donors. Produced via immunoSEQ multiplex PCR; TCRdb's table is partial and in-frame only. The sample includes some 150,000 clones, approximately 90% of them seen just once. The sequenced sample was PBMCs. The source is a man younger than 35 in good health and CMV-seronegative.

The V call is TRBV5-1, the J call TRBJ2-2; perhaps TRBD2 as D (5 bases). CDR1 SGHRS and CDR2 YFSETQ come from the germline V gene. CDR3 length equals 13 residues. Trimming pared 7 bases from V and 6 bases from J, leaving 13 bases between. In DNA, the CDR3 is TGCGCCAGCGCCCCCCGAGGGTCCGGGGAGCTGTTTTTT. It is translated as CASAPRGSGELFF.

The gene calls are TRBV29-1 and TRBJ1-1; TRBD1 matches 9 bases. V trimming: 2 bases; J trimming: 4 bases; junction bases outside the gene matches: 2. The CDR3 runs 13 residues. CDR1 and CDR2 (germline): SQVTM, ANQGSEA. The DNA of the CDR3 is TGCAGCGTTGAAACAGGGGGCTTCACTGAAGCTTTCTTT. This encodes CSVETGGFTEAFF.

The chain combines TRBV4-1 with TRBJ1-1; D is uncertain. The CDR3 extends over 13 amino acids. V dropped 0 bases and J dropped 6 bases, with 8 bases sitting between them. Looked up from germline, CDR1 is MGHRA and CDR2 is YSYEKL. CDR3 amino acids: CASSQEWPPEAFF. CDR3 nucleotides: TGCGCCAGCAGCCAAGAATGGCCCCCTGAAGCTTTCTTT.

The chain recombines TRBV18 with TRBJ1-3, with TRBD1 matching 8 bases. This CDR3 contains 15 residues. With 3 bases clipped from V and 6 bases from J, the junction kept 7 bases outside the gene matches. Germline V gene sequence: CDR1 KGHSH, CDR2 LQKENI. CDR3 nucleotide sequence: TGTGCCAGCTCACCCTCGACAGGGGCGTTAAACACCATATATTTT. Translation: CASSPSTGALNTIYF. Full variable domain (remainder filled in from reference TRBV18 and TRBJ1-3): NAGVMQNPRHLVRRRGQEARLRCSPMKGHSHVYWYRQLPEEGLKFMVYLQKENIIDESGMPKERFSAEFPKEGPSILRIQQVVRGDSAAYFCASSPSTGALNTIYFGEGSWLTVV.

The chain uses TRBV5-4 and TRBJ2-7, with TRBD2 as a possible D gene (5 bases). V lost 4 bases to trimming and J lost 2 bases, with 13 bases between them. The CDR3 sequence is 14 residues long. Germline values: CDR1 SGHNT, CDR2 YYREEE (reference sequence). The CDR3 coding sequence is TGTGCCAGCAGCACTTCCGGGAACCCCTACGAGCAGTACTTC. It specifies CASSTSGNPYEQYF.

This chain joins TRBV19 and TRBJ2-1, with TRBD1 matching over 7 bases. CDR3 size: 15 residues. V lost 6 bases and J lost 7; bases outside the gene matches: 12. Germline V gene lookup returns CDR1 LNHDA and CDR2 SQIVND (reference sequence). Written as DNA, the CDR3 is TGTGCCAGTAGCGATGCGACAGGGTTGTTGAATGAGCAGTTCTTC. This codes for CASSDATGLLNEQFF. Full variable domain (outside the CDR3, taken from reference TRBV19 and TRBJ2-1): DGGITQSPKYLFRKEGQNVTLSCEQNLNHDAMYWYRQDPGQGLRLIYYSQIVNDFQKGDIAEGYSVSREKKESFPLTVTSAQKNPTAFYLCASSDATGLLNEQFFGPGTRLTVL.

The rearrangement uses TRBV10-2 and TRBJ1-6, with 8 nucleotides matching TRBD1. Losses at the gene ends were 7 bases for V and 9 bases for J; bases not matched to a gene: 8. The CDR3 has 14 amino acids. Germline-derived CDR1 and CDR2 are WSHSY and SAAADI. The CDR3 region is CASKLDRVASPLHF. Written as DNA, the CDR3 is TGCGCCAGCAAGTTGGACAGGGTGGCTTCACCCCTCCACTTT.

This chain links TRBV5-6 with TRBJ1-1, with 9 bases that match TRBD1. Unmatched junction bases numbered 7, after V lost 0 bases and J lost 7 bases. Germline CDR1 reads SGHDT; CDR2 reads YYEEEE. This CDR3 contains 15 residues. CDR3 protein: CASSLVTRQGGEAFF. The CDR3 region has the DNA TGTGCCAGCAGCTTGGTAACGCGACAGGGGGGTGAAGCTTTCTTT.

The V gene is TRBV11-2, the J gene TRBJ2-7; no definite D call. The V and J ends lost 5 bases and 0 bases respectively, with 5 bases between them. Germline V gene data show CDR1 as SGHAT and CDR2 as FQNNGV. The CDR3 loop spans 12 amino acids. This CDR3 is CASSHSSYEQYF. The CDR3 region has the DNA TGTGCCAGCAGCCACAGCTCCTACGAGCAGTACTTC.

V gene TRBV7-2 combines with J gene TRBJ2-3; no definite D call. The V end lost 2 bases, the J end lost 0 bases, and 6 bases lay between the germline ends. CDR1 and CDR2 from the germline V gene are SGHTA and FQGNSA. CDR3 length equals 14 residues. The CDR3 DNA reads as TGTGCCAGCAGCTTATATAGTAGCACAGATACGCAGTATTTT. Protein product: CASSLYSSTDTQYF.

The V call is TRBV2, the J call TRBJ2-1; tentatively, D is TRBD1 (5 bases). The germline gives CDR1 SNHLY, CDR2 FYNNEI. The CDR3 is 16 residues long. V lost 3 bases and J 0 bases, leaving 12 bases between the germline ends. The CDR3 sequence is CASSDPGSGSYNEQFF. DNA for the CDR3: TGTGCCAGCAGTGATCCAGGGTCGGGCTCCTACAATGAGCAGTTCTTC. Based on the CDR3 plus reference TRBV2 and TRBJ2-1, the full variable domain is EPEVTQTPSHQVTQMGQEVILRCVPISNHLYFYWYRQILGQKVEFLVSFYNNEISEKSEIFDDQFSVERPDGSNFTLKIRSTKLEDSAMYFCASSDPGSGSYNEQFFGPGTRLTVL.